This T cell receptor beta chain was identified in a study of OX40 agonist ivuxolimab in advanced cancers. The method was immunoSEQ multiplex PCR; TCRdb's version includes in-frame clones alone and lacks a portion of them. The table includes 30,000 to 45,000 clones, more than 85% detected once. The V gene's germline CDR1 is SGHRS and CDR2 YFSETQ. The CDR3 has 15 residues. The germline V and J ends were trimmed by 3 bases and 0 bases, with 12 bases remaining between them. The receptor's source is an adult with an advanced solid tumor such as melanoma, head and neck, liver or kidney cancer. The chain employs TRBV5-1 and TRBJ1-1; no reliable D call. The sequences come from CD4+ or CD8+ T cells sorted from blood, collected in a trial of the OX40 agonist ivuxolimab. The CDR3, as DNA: TGCGCCAGCAGCTCCAGCCGGGGTATGAACACTGAAGCTTTCTTT. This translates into CASSSSRGMNTEAFF.